This T cell receptor (beta chain) appears in the sequencing data of a study of blood T cell repertoires in COVID-19. Looking at the study overall: Nucleic acid was either cDNA or gDNA, and it came from T cells, B-cell-depleted T cells, or PBMCs.

Membership in each cohort depended on participant-reported clinical history. V was pared by 0 bases and J by 3 bases, with 8 bases between. Germline CDR1 reads LGHDT; CDR2 reads YNNKEL (reference sequence). The CDR3 is 15 amino acids. Profiled with immunoSEQ multiplex PCR; TCRdb holds only in-frame clones, not every one. The sample lists about 320,000 clones, approximately 84% seen once, with 8% to 13% in the top ten. Sequenced sample: PBMCs or T cells enriched from blood (not recorded which). The source of this sequence is a woman younger than 35 who had recovered from COVID-19. The chain employs TRBV3-1 (or the pseudogene TRBV3-2) and TRBJ1-4, with a possible D match to TRBD1 (5 bases). The CDR3, as DNA: TGTGCCAGCAGCCAAGATGACAGAGCTAATGAAAAACTGTTTTTT. The encoded protein is CASSQDDRANEKLFF.